Below are 8 T cell receptor beta chains sequenced from a single sample in a study of blood T cell repertoires in COVID-19. Libraries were prepared by immunoSEQ multiplex PCR; TCRdb keeps only in-frame clonotypes and omits some of them. The table lists more than 250,000 clones, 80% to 90% of them singletons, with around 6% in the top ten. Sequenced material: peripheral blood. The receptors originated from a man between 18 and 29 years old who had recovered from COVID-19.

V and J are TRBV3-1 (or the pseudogene TRBV3-2) and TRBJ1-2; D is uncertain. The V gene's germline CDR1 is LGHDT and CDR2 YNNKEL (reference sequence). CDR3 length: 12 amino acids. V was cut by 3 bases and J by 6 bases, with 8 bases left in between. This CDR3 reads CASSHGENGYTF. The CDR3 DNA is TGTGCCAGCAGCCACGGAGAGAATGGCTACACCTTC.

The chain carries TRBV28 and TRBJ1-5; the match to TRBD1 covers 12 bases. The CDR3 is 18 residues long. The ends lost 4 bases at V and 0 bases at J; junction bases unmatched: 7. Germline assignment: CDR1 MDHEN and CDR2 SYDVKM. CDR3 protein: CASSSGTGGSYSNQPQHF. Here the CDR3 DNA reads TGTGCCAGCAGTTCCGGGACAGGGGGCTCCTATAGCAATCAGCCCCAGCATTTT.

The chain links TRBV3-1 (or the pseudogene TRBV3-2) to TRBJ1-2, with TRBD1 matching over 7 bases. The length of the CDR3 is 16 residues. V shed 4 bases, J shed 8 bases, and the junction held 16 bases outside the gene matches. Germline CDR1 LGHDT, CDR2 YNNKEL (reference sequence). This CDR3 is CASSRTVGGSWGGYTF. CDR3 coding DNA: TGTGCCAGCAGCCGAACCGTAGGGGGCAGCTGGGGGGGCTACACCTTC.

On this clone: Other DNA sequences in this specimen translate into the identical CDR3. J is TRBJ1-1 and V is TRBV27; 8 bases match TRBD1. J gave up 4 bases and V 5 bases, and 3 bases lay outside the gene matches. This CDR3 region has 13 residues. CDR1 and CDR2 from the germline V gene are MNHEY and SMNVEV (reference sequence). The CDR3 is CASSPGTGTEAFF. As DNA, the CDR3 is TGTGCCAGCAGTCCCGGGACAGGCACTGAAGCTTTCTTT.

The rearrangement links TRBV16 to TRBJ2-2, with TRBD1 as a possible D gene (5 bases). The CDR3 is 14 residues long. CDR1 is KGHSY, CDR2 FQNENV, per germline. Trimming pared 0 bases from V and 5 bases from J, leaving 7 bases between. The CDR3 is CASSQSTATGELFF. The CDR3 DNA reads as TGTGCCAGCAGCCAATCGACAGCTACCGGGGAGCTGTTTTTT.

CDR3 in DNA: TGTGCCAGCTCACCAGGGACAGGGGATTACAATGAGCAGTTCTTC. It yields the protein CASSPGTGDYNEQFF. The V gene is TRBV18, the J gene TRBJ2-1; 10 nucleotides match TRBD1. The CDR3 is made up of 15 amino acids. J gave up 4 bases and V 2 bases, and 2 bases lay outside the gene matches. Germline V CDR1 and CDR2: KGHSH, LQKENI.

V is TRBV19 and J is TRBJ1-2; D ambiguous. Germline lookup yields CDR1 LNHDA and CDR2 SQIVND (reference sequence). CDR3 length equals 11 residues. V was trimmed by 3 bases and J by 8 bases, leaving 7 bases between them. The CDR3 loop reads CASSIGEGYTF. The DNA of the CDR3 is TGTGCCAGTAGTATCGGGGAAGGCTACACCTTC. Based on the CDR3 plus reference TRBV19 and TRBJ1-2, the full variable domain is DGGITQSPKYLFRKEGQNVTLSCEQNLNHDAMYWYRQDPGQGLRLIYYSQIVNDFQKGDIAEGYSVSREKKESFPLTVTSAQKNPTAFYLCASSIGEGYTFGSGTRLTVV.

The J gene is TRBJ1-1, the V gene TRBV3-1 (or the pseudogene TRBV3-2), with 8 bases matching TRBD1. The CDR3 extends over 13 amino acids. Germline-derived CDR1 and CDR2 are LGHDT and YNNKEL (reference sequence). The V and J ends lost 6 bases and 4 bases, in that order; junction bases with no gene match: 4. CDR3 nucleotides: TGTGCCAGCAGTATACAGGGGGGCACTGAAGCTTTCTTT. Encoded protein: CASSIQGGTEAFF.